Listed below are T cell receptor beta chains from one sample, sequenced in a study of OX40 agonist ivuxolimab in advanced cancers. Libraries were prepared by immunoSEQ multiplex PCR; TCRdb keeps only in-frame clonotypes and omits some of them. This sample has approximately 65,000 clones, with about 88% found just once. The starting material was CD4+ or CD8+ T cells sorted from blood, obtained in a trial of the OX40 agonist ivuxolimab. These receptor sequences come from an adult with an advanced solid tumor such as melanoma, head and neck, liver or kidney cancer. The CDR3 runs from the conserved cysteine through the conserved F or W. Each record gives: D gene, clone size, J gene, V gene, CDR3 DNA, CDR3 protein. The D gene is left open where the match is weak. A clone size is listed for some rows: how often the clone was seen (once, few, many), or a class if it is expanded.

d_call: TRBD1
clone_size: NA
j_call: TRBJ1-1
v_call: TRBV29-1
cdr3_nt: TGCAGCGCAGACAGGGGGATGAACACTGAAGCTTTCTTT
cdr3_aa: CSADRGMNTEAFF

d_call: TRBD1
clone_size: NA
j_call: TRBJ2-7
v_call: TRBV7-9
cdr3_nt: TGTGCCAGCAGCTTAGGACAGGGGTTCTACGAGCAGTACTTC
cdr3_aa: CASSLGQGFYEQYF

d_call: TRBD1
clone_size: NA
j_call: TRBJ1-3
v_call: TRBV19
cdr3_nt: TGTGCCAGCCGGGACAGGGACCGATACACCATATATTTT
cdr3_aa: CASRDRDRYTIYF

d_call: NA
clone_size: NA
j_call: TRBJ2-2
v_call: TRBV11-2
cdr3_nt: TGTGCCAGCAGCTTTGTAAACACCGGGGAGCTGTTTTTT
cdr3_aa: CASSFVNTGELFF

d_call: NA
clone_size: once
j_call: TRBJ2-6
v_call: TRBV9
cdr3_nt: TGTGCCAGCAGCGTAGGGCAGTCTGGGGCCAACGTCCTGACTTTC
cdr3_aa: CASSVGQSGANVLTF

d_call: TRBD1
clone_size: once
j_call: TRBJ1-3
v_call: TRBV6-5
cdr3_nt: TGTGCCAGCAGGGACAGGGGGATCTCTGGAAACACCATATATTTT
cdr3_aa: CASRDRGISGNTIYF

d_call: TRBD2
clone_size: NA
j_call: TRBJ2-1
v_call: TRBV18
cdr3_nt: TGTGCCAGCTCACCACGCCTAGCGGGAGCCCTTTACAATGAGCAGTTCTTC
cdr3_aa: CASSPRLAGALYNEQFF

d_call: NA
clone_size: NA
j_call: TRBJ1-2
v_call: TRBV19
cdr3_nt: TGTGCCAGTACCTCACTATACGGGGGAGGGGAAAATGGCTACACCTTC
cdr3_aa: CASTSLYGGGENGYTF

d_call: NA
clone_size: NA
j_call: TRBJ2-7
v_call: TRBV18
cdr3_nt: TGTGCCAGCTCACCCGATGTGACAGTTTCCCTTACCTACGAGCAGTACTTC
cdr3_aa: CASSPDVTVSLTYEQYF

d_call: NA
clone_size: NA
j_call: TRBJ1-1
v_call: TRBV6-6
cdr3_nt: TGTGCCAGCAGACCTCCCAGGGTCACTGAAGCTTTCTTT
cdr3_aa: CASRPPRVTEAFF

d_call: NA
clone_size: NA
j_call: TRBJ1-5
v_call: TRBV18
cdr3_nt: TGTGCCAGCTCACCAGCAGGGAGTGGTAGCAATCAGCCCCAGCATTTT
cdr3_aa: CASSPAGSGSNQPQHF

d_call: TRBD1
clone_size: NA
j_call: TRBJ1-4
v_call: TRBV5-6
cdr3_nt: TGTGCCAGCAGCTCTGACAGGGATGGTGAAAAACTGTTTTTT
cdr3_aa: CASSSDRDGEKLFF

d_call: TRBD1
clone_size: once
j_call: TRBJ2-2
v_call: TRBV30
cdr3_nt: TGTGCCTGGAATCCGGGACAGGGGGACACCGGGGAGCTGTTTTTT
cdr3_aa: CAWNPGQGDTGELFF

d_call: NA
clone_size: few
j_call: TRBJ2-3
v_call: TRBV6-5
cdr3_nt: TGTGCCAGCAGTTTCCGGGGCTCCACAGATACGCAGTATTTT
cdr3_aa: CASSFRGSTDTQYF

d_call: TRBD2
clone_size: NA
j_call: TRBJ2-5
v_call: TRBV27
cdr3_nt: TGTGCCAGCAGTTTATGGTCTAGCGGGAGGGTACAAGAGACCCAGTACTTC
cdr3_aa: CASSLWSSGRVQETQYF

d_call: NA
clone_size: NA
j_call: TRBJ1-2
v_call: TRBV7-2
cdr3_nt: TGTGCCAGCAGCTGGACAGAAGGAAGCTATGGCTACACCTTC
cdr3_aa: CASSWTEGSYGYTF

d_call: NA
clone_size: NA
j_call: TRBJ2-6
v_call: TRBV7-9
cdr3_nt: TGTGCCAGCAGCTCTCCGGGACGTACCTCTGGTGCCAACGTCCTGACTTTC
cdr3_aa: CASSSPGRTSGANVLTF

d_call: NA
clone_size: NA
j_call: TRBJ2-7
v_call: TRBV7-9
cdr3_nt: TGTGCCAGCAGCTTATGGAGCATAGGGGCCTACGAGCAGTACTTC
cdr3_aa: CASSLWSIGAYEQYF

d_call: NA
clone_size: NA
j_call: TRBJ1-3
v_call: TRBV5-4
cdr3_nt: TGTGCCAGCAGCTCCAGTGAATACTCTGGAAACACCATATATTTT
cdr3_aa: CASSSSEYSGNTIYF

d_call: TRBD1
clone_size: NA
j_call: TRBJ2-3
v_call: TRBV7-2
cdr3_nt: TGTGCCAGCAGCTTGGACAGGGGCACAGATACGCAGTATTTT
cdr3_aa: CASSLDRGTDTQYF

d_call: NA
clone_size: NA
j_call: TRBJ1-3
v_call: TRBV4-1
cdr3_nt: TGCGCCAGCAGCCATCCGATTGGTCAGTGGCCCTCTGGAAACACCATATATTTT
cdr3_aa: CASSHPIGQWPSGNTIYF

d_call: NA
clone_size: NA
j_call: TRBJ1-6
v_call: TRBV11-3
cdr3_nt: TGTGCCAGCCGATGGGGAGTGCGTTCACCCCTCCACTTT
cdr3_aa: CASRWGVRSPLHF